This note documents a single TCR beta chain sequence. The antigen remains undetermined. These data originate in a study of cytomegalovirus exposure and HLA in healthy donors. General study results and limits: Immune exposure data for these donors was limited to CMV serostatus.

V lost 2 bases and J lost 0, with 5 bases in between. This CDR3 is built from 14 residues. CDR1 is SGHNT, CDR2 YYREEE, per germline (reference sequence). Amplification used 60 Vbeta primers and 13 Jbeta primers. Measured with immunoSEQ multiplex PCR; TCRdb has only the in-frame clones, and not every one. The table records 100,000 to 120,000 clones, more than 9.5% of them present only once. This chain connects TRBV5-4 to TRBJ2-2; no clear D gene. The specimen was PBMCs. This receptor was obtained from a man aged 35 to 55 in good health and CMV-seropositive. CDR3 amino acids: CASSLAPNTGELFF. DNA of the CDR3: TGTGCCAGCAGCTTAGCCCCGAACACCGGGGAGCTGTTTTTT.